The 22 T cell receptor beta chains below come from one sample, sequenced in a study of blood T cell repertoires in COVID-19. This table comes from immunoSEQ multiplex PCR, and its TCRdb copy is limited to in-frame clones, with some not included. The table records about 400,000 clones, 88% of them present only once. The sample taken for sequencing was PBMCs or T cells enriched from blood (not recorded which). Every receptor here comes from a woman in her thirties or forties with acute COVID-19.

V usage is TRBV10-3 and J usage is TRBJ1-3; D is undetermined. V was shortened by 0 bases and J by 4 bases, with 13 bases between the two germline ends. The CDR3 extends over 16 amino acids. Germline CDR1 reads ENHRY; CDR2 reads SYGVKD. The CDR3 DNA reads TGTGCCATCAGTGAGTCGCGCCTCATCACCGGAAACACCATATATTTT. It yields the protein CAISESRLITGNTIYF.

The chain combines TRBV29-1 with TRBJ1-4; D ambiguous. Germline V gives CDR1 SQVTM, CDR2 ANQGSEA. This CDR3 spans 13 amino acids. Trimming removed 6 bases at V and 8 bases at J, with 16 bases between. The CDR3 protein is CSVGLRRGEKLFF. Written as DNA, the CDR3 is TGCAGCGTCGGCCTTAGGAGAGGGGAAAAACTGTTTTTT. Based on the CDR3 plus reference TRBV29-1 and TRBJ1-4, the full variable domain is SAVISQKPSRDICQRGTSLTIQCQVDSQVTMMFWYRQQPGQSLTLIATANQGSEATYESGFVIDKFPISRPNLTFSTLTVSNMSPEDSSIYLCSVGLRRGEKLFFGSGTQLSVL.

The J gene is TRBJ1-2, the V gene TRBV30, with D unresolved. The CDR3 contains 11 residues. With 0 bases removed from V and 5 bases from J, the gap between germline ends came to 4 bases. Germline lookup yields CDR1 GTSNPN and CDR2 SVGIG (reference sequence). The chain's CDR3 is CAWSVRYGYTF. CDR3 coding DNA: TGTGCCTGGAGTGTACGGTATGGCTACACCTTC.

This sequence joins TRBV19 and TRBJ2-5; D ambiguous. This CDR3 is built from 13 residues. V dropped 3 bases and J dropped 2 bases, with 7 bases sitting between them. Per germline, CDR1 LNHDA and CDR2 SQIVND (reference sequence). CDR3 loop: CASSMQLQETQYF. CDR3 nucleotides: TGTGCCAGTAGTATGCAGTTACAAGAGACCCAGTACTTC.

With regard to this clone: This CDR3 is also generated by other DNA sequences in the sample. The rearrangement uses TRBV9 and TRBJ1-1; D gene uncertain. V lost 4 bases and J lost 0, with 4 bases in between. The CDR3 totals 12 residues. Germline CDR1 reads SGDLS; CDR2 reads YYNGEE. The CDR3 loop reads CASSRVNTEAFF. CDR3 nucleotide sequence: TGTGCCAGCAGCAGAGTGAACACTGAAGCTTTCTTT.

The chain recombines TRBV5-4 with TRBJ1-2; D gene ambiguous. This CDR3 is 13 amino acids long. Germline V CDR1 and CDR2: SGHNT, YYREEE (reference sequence). The V end lost 1 base, the J end lost 13 bases, and 17 bases lay between the germline ends. CDR3 in DNA: TGTGCCAGCAGCTTGCGGCGGATAAATGGTTTCACCTTC. Protein product: CASSLRRINGFTF.

The rearrangement links TRBV3-1 (or the pseudogene TRBV3-2) to TRBJ2-7, with D possibly being TRBD1 (5 bases). This CDR3 spans 14 amino acids. CDR1 and CDR2 (germline): LGHDT, YNNKEL (reference sequence). V lost 6 bases and J 2 bases, leaving 14 bases between the germline ends. The DNA of the CDR3 is TGTGCCAGCAGTCCCAACAGGATCACCTACGAGCAGTACTTC. Translating gives CASSPNRITYEQYF.

The chain links TRBV2 to TRBJ1-1; D possibly corresponds to TRBD1 (6 bases). CDR1 is SNHLY, CDR2 FYNNEI, per germline. The ends were cut back, 2 bases at V and 7 bases at J, with 11 bases in the middle. The CDR3 is made up of 13 amino acids. This CDR3 reads CASSERGQVEAFF. The CDR3 DNA reads TGTGCCAGCAGTGAACGGGGACAAGTTGAAGCTTTCTTT.

This clone was observed a handful of times. The V and J genes are TRBV6-6 and TRBJ2-3, with 14 bases fitting TRBD2. The CDR3 has 19 residues. Per germline, CDR1 MNHNY and CDR2 SVGAGI (reference sequence). The ends lost 5 bases at V and 1 base at J; junction bases unmatched: 11. CDR3 protein: CASSPGTSGGAYGTDTQYF. CDR3 nucleotides: TGTGCCAGCAGTCCCGGGACTAGCGGGGGCGCCTACGGCACAGATACGCAGTATTTT.

The chain couples TRBV5-1 to TRBJ2-3; 10 bases fit TRBD2. Germline CDR1 reads SGHRS; CDR2 reads YFSETQ. CDR3 length equals 16 residues. V shed 1 base and J 1 base; nucleotides not matched to a gene: 3. CDR3 sequence (DNA): TGCGCCAGCAGCTTGTCCGGGACTAGCGGCACAGATACGCAGTATTTT. As protein: CASSLSGTSGTDTQYF.

This clone was seen a handful of times. This rearrangement joins TRBV7-9 to TRBJ1-3; no clear D gene. V lost 6 bases, J lost 4 bases, and 10 bases lay in between. The CDR3 runs 13 residues. CDR1 SEHNR and CDR2 FQNEAQ come from the germline V gene (reference sequence). The CDR3 nucleotides are TGTGCCAGCAGTGGGCCCCAGGGAAACACCATATATTTT. Translating gives CASSGPQGNTIYF. The full variable domain, completed using reference TRBV7-9 and TRBJ1-3, is DTGVSQNPRHKITKRGQNVTFRCDPISEHNRLYWYRQTLGQGPEFLTYFQNEAQLEKSRLLSDRFSAERPKGSFSTLEIQRTEQGDSAMYLCASSGPQGNTIYFGEGSWLTVV.

About this clone: Additional DNA sequences in this sample encode the identical CDR3. The chain combines TRBV9 with TRBJ1-3; unclear D gene. Trimming stripped 0 bases from V and 1 base from J, with 8 bases between. Germline V gene data show CDR1 as SGDLS and CDR2 as YYNGEE. This CDR3 spans 15 amino acids. This chain's CDR3 is CASSVATGSGNTIYF. The CDR3 coding sequence is TGTGCCAGCAGCGTAGCTACGGGATCTGGAAACACCATATATTTT.

There are a few counts of this clone. The chain recombines TRBV19 with TRBJ2-5, with 8 bases fitting TRBD1. The length of the CDR3 is 16 residues. Germline V CDR1 and CDR2: LNHDA, SQIVND (reference sequence). V lost 0 bases, J lost 4 bases, and 7 bases stayed unmatched. The CDR3 DNA is TGTGCCAGTAGTATAGAGAACCGGCAGGGGGCAGAGACCCAGTACTTC. Amino acids: CASSIENRQGAETQYF.

This chain links TRBV12-3 or TRBV12-4 with TRBJ1-2, with TRBD1 matching 7 bases. The V and J ends lost 6 bases and 7 bases, in that order; junction bases with no gene match: 5. This CDR3 comprises 12 residues. In DNA, the CDR3 is TGTGCCAGCAGCATCCACAGGGGTGGCTACACCTTC. Encoded protein: CASSIHRGGYTF.

In DNA form, the CDR3 reads TGCGCCAGCCACTGGGACAGGGGGGGTCAGCCCCAGCATTTT. Translation gives CASHWDRGGQPQHF. The chain couples TRBV4-1 to TRBJ1-5; 11 bases are shared with TRBD1. From germline, CDR1 is MGHRA and CDR2 YSYEKL. This CDR3 has 14 residues. V shed 8 bases, J shed 6 bases, and the junction held 6 bases outside the gene matches.

The chain couples TRBV5-5 to TRBJ1-1; 7 positions match TRBD1. Germline V CDR1 and CDR2: SGHKS, YYEKEE (reference sequence). V lost 4 bases, J lost 6 bases, and 6 bases stayed unmatched. This CDR3 is 13 amino acids long. This CDR3 is CASSLGQDPEAFF. The DNA for the CDR3 is TGTGCCAGCAGCCTAGGACAGGACCCTGAAGCTTTCTTT.

V and J are TRBV7-9 and TRBJ1-5; D ambiguous. V was pared by 8 bases and J by 0 bases, with 11 bases between. This CDR3 spans 14 amino acids. In germline, CDR1 is SEHNR, CDR2 FQNEAQ (reference sequence). This chain's CDR3 is CASSTGDSNQPQHF. The CDR3 DNA reads TGTGCCAGCTCCACGGGTGATAGCAATCAGCCCCAGCATTTT.

V usage is TRBV3-1 (or the pseudogene TRBV3-2) and J usage is TRBJ1-2, with TRBD1 as a possible D gene (6 bases). V shed 4 bases and J shed 7 bases, with 16 bases lying between them. CDR1 and CDR2 from the germline V gene are LGHDT and YNNKEL (reference sequence). The CDR3 is 14 residues long. This chain's CDR3 is CASSLRQGGPGYTF. CDR3 coding DNA: TGTGCCAGCAGCCTTCGACAAGGGGGACCTGGCTACACCTTC.

The J gene is TRBJ2-5, the V gene TRBV4-1, with TRBD2 matching 10 bases. CDR1 is MGHRA and CDR2 is YSYEKL in the germline V gene. With V trimmed by 1 base and J by 2 bases, 7 bases remained unmatched. CDR3 size: 17 residues. The CDR3 spells CASSQVLSGGAQETQYF. The CDR3 nucleotides read TGCGCCAGCAGCCAAGTCTTGAGCGGGGGGGCTCAAGAGACCCAGTACTTC.

The rearrangement links TRBV5-1 to TRBJ1-2; tentatively, D is TRBD1 (5 bases). The CDR3 runs 15 residues. Germline V CDR1 and CDR2: SGHRS, YFSETQ. V lost 4 bases to trimming and J lost 0 bases, with 13 bases between them. The CDR3 sequence is CASSGTGIANYGYTF. The CDR3 DNA reads TGCGCCAGCAGCGGGACTGGGATAGCTAACTATGGCTACACCTTC.

This clone occurred once. V usage is TRBV3-1 (or the pseudogene TRBV3-2) and J usage is TRBJ2-7; 10 nucleotides agree with TRBD2. This CDR3 has 20 amino acids. Germline CDR1 reads LGHDT; CDR2 reads YNNKEL (reference sequence). V shed 3 bases, J shed 3 bases, and the junction held 20 bases outside the gene matches. The chain's CDR3 is CASSHDLLPTSGEFVYEQYF. The CDR3 DNA sequence: TGTGCCAGCAGCCACGACCTACTGCCTACTAGCGGGGAATTCGTCTACGAGCAGTACTTC.

This rearrangement joins TRBV4-1 to TRBJ1-5; weak D call: TRBD1 (5 bases). The germline V gene encodes CDR1 MGHRA and CDR2 YSYEKL. CDR3 length: 14 amino acids. The V end was cut by 6 bases, the J end by 5 bases, with 14 bases between. CDR3 residues: CASSEIDSDQPQHF. CDR3 sequence (DNA): TGCGCCAGCAGTGAGATCGACAGTGATCAGCCCCAGCATTTT.